This T cell receptor beta chain was sequenced for a study of T cells after yellow fever vaccination. This clonotype turned up a few times. Its target is not known. The study's findings and limits: Most clones from primary vaccination were detected again post-booster (96% CD4, 88% CD8).

One entry per CDR3 protein results from TCRdb running MiXCR on the 5' RACE reads. The table includes some 550,000 distinct CDR3 sequences, roughly 19% detected once. Germline V CDR1 and CDR2: KGHSH, LQKENI. The CDR3 is made up of 15 amino acids. V was cut by 2 bases and J by 2 bases, with 12 bases left in between. This specimen consisted of PBMCs, obtained 15 days after the yellow fever booster vaccination. The receptor's source is a man in his thirties or forties who received the YFV17D yellow fever vaccine. This chain joins TRBV18 and TRBJ2-5; either TRBD1 or TRBD2 may fit D (5 bases each). Here the CDR3 DNA reads TGTGCCAGCTCACCAGGGGGTACCTGGCAAGAGACCCAGTACTTC. Encoded protein: CASSPGGTWQETQYF.